Each of the 23 T cell receptor beta chains below was sequenced from the same sample in a study of T cells in Graves' hyperthyroidism and ophthalmopathy. The CDR3 regions of TCR beta were amplified from RNA transcripts. Initially, a first-round RT-PCR of the TCR CDR3 employed the HTBI primer set. TCRdb used MiXCR to reprocess the multiplex PCR reads, holding one entry per CDR3 protein. The table has about 840,000 distinct CDR3 sequences, roughly 40% seen once. Specimen: blood. All receptors derive from a man younger than 35 with Graves' hyperthyroidism.

This clonotype has just one count. The V call is TRBV5-1, the J call TRBJ1-2; 9 positions agree with TRBD1. The CDR3 loop spans 15 amino acids. Germline assignment: CDR1 SGHRS and CDR2 YFSETQ. V lost 4 bases and J lost 5; bases outside the gene matches: 9. The CDR3 DNA is TGCGCCAGCAGCACAGGACAGGGGAATTTATATGGCTACACCTTC. Translating it yields CASSTGQGNLYGYTF.

This clonotype came up a few times. The chain carries TRBV5-1 and TRBJ1-2; D might be TRBD1 (5 bases). The CDR3 covers 16 residues. The germline CDR1 and CDR2 sequences are SGHRS and YFSETQ. V lost 4 bases to trimming and J lost 0 bases, with 16 bases between them. Written as DNA, the CDR3 is TGCGCCAGCAGCCCGGGGACGAGGCCTCCTAACTATGGCTACACCTTC. Translated, it gives CASSPGTRPPNYGYTF.

This clonotype occurred many times. The chain has TRBV20-1 and TRBJ1-6; perhaps TRBD1 as D (6 bases). Germline assignment: CDR1 DFQATT and CDR2 SNEGSKA (reference sequence). The CDR3 loop spans 12 amino acids. V was cut by 7 bases and J by 9 bases, with 13 bases left in between. The DNA for the CDR3 is TGCAGTGACAGGGAAATACTTTCACCCCTCCACTTT. The encoded protein is CSDREILSPLHF.

Comment on this clonotype: A read error is possible here, since a much larger clone lies one base away. The CDR3 is CATSRDRVGAYTEAFF. The CDR3 coding sequence is TGTGCCACCAGCAGAGATCGTGTGGGGGCCTACACTGAAGCTTTCTTT. This chain joins TRBV15 and TRBJ1-1, with D possibly being TRBD1 (6 bases). Deletions cut 0 bases from V and 3 bases from J, with 14 bases between. Germline V gene data show CDR1 as LNHNV and CDR2 as YYDKDF (reference sequence). The CDR3 is 16 amino acids.

The genes are TRBV7-8 and TRBJ1-1; 12 positions agree with TRBD1. This CDR3 region has 16 residues. Trimming at V came to 4 bases and at J to 5 bases, leaving 8 bases not matched to a gene. Germline-derived CDR1 and CDR2 are SGHVS and FQNEAQ. The CDR3 DNA follows: TGTGCCAGCAGCTCCGGGGACAGGGGGCGCGGGACTGAAGCTTTCTTT. This gives the protein CASSSGDRGRGTEAFF.

The V call is TRBV12-3 or TRBV12-4, the J call TRBJ2-7, with 7 nucleotides matching TRBD1. CDR3 length: 15 amino acids. With V trimmed by 6 bases and J by 5 bases, 13 bases remained unmatched. The CDR3 DNA is TGTGCCAGCAGCCCCTCGGGCCGGGACAGCGACGAGCAGTACTTC. Translation gives CASSPSGRDSDEQYF.

The chain combines TRBV15 with TRBJ1-4; TRBD1 might be the D (6 bases). Trimming removed 4 bases at V and 8 bases at J, with 17 bases between. This CDR3 spans 15 amino acids. The germline V gene has CDR1 LNHNV and CDR2 YYDKDF (reference sequence). The CDR3 DNA reads as TGTGCCACCAGCACCCGACGGGGGCGGAGGGAAAAACTGTTTTTT. Encoded protein: CATSTRRGRREKLFF.

The chain uses TRBV2 and TRBJ1-5; D is uncertain. Germline V lookup: CDR1 SNHLY, CDR2 FYNNEI. V lost 5 bases and J lost 6, with 20 bases in between. This CDR3 contains 16 residues. CDR3 DNA sequence: TGTGCCAGCAGTTTTTCAGCTTTGGCGGTTAGTCAGCCCCAGCATTTT. Translated: CASSFSALAVSQPQHF.

There are a few counts of this clonotype. The chain combines TRBV4-1 with TRBJ1-4; D remains unclear. The V gene lost 1 base and the J gene lost 1 base, with 13 bases spanning the gap. The CDR3 is 17 amino acids. CDR1 and CDR2 (germline): MGHRA, YSYEKL. The chain's CDR3 is CASSQGRSGETNEKLFF. In nucleotides, the CDR3 is TGCGCCAGCAGCCAAGGACGTTCAGGCGAAACTAATGAAAAACTGTTTTTT.

The rearrangement links TRBV20-1 to TRBJ1-1; D ambiguous. There are 13 residues in the CDR3. V lost 8 bases and J 3 bases, leaving 16 bases between the germline ends. Looked up from germline, CDR1 is DFQATT and CDR2 is SNEGSKA (reference sequence). The CDR3, as DNA: TGCAGTATGGCCGCATTGAGACACACTGAAGCTTTCTTT. This codes for CSMAALRHTEAFF.

The gene calls are TRBV2 and TRBJ1-4; no clear D. Germline V gene lookup returns CDR1 SNHLY and CDR2 FYNNEI. With 6 bases removed from V and 8 bases from J, the gap between germline ends came to 22 bases. CDR3 length: 16 residues. The CDR3 loop reads CASRSTRSGSREKLFF. CDR3 nucleotide sequence: TGTGCCAGCAGATCTACCCGGTCGGGGTCGCGAGAAAAACTGTTTTTT.

In its sample, this clonotype was seen many times. This chain connects TRBV7-8 to TRBJ2-7, with D perhaps being TRBD1 or TRBD2 (5 bases each). Trimming shortened V by 4 bases and J by 3 bases, and 16 bases separated the two germline ends. The CDR3 has 15 residues. Germline values: CDR1 SGHVS, CDR2 FQNEAQ. The CDR3 coding sequence is TGTGCCAGCAGCTCCCAGAGGGACGGTGACTACGAGCAGTACTTC. Residues: CASSSQRDGDYEQYF.

This chain links TRBV15 with TRBJ1-1, with no clear D. Germline-derived CDR1 and CDR2 are LNHNV and YYDKDF (reference sequence). The CDR3 contains 11 residues. The ends were cut back, 0 bases at V and 11 bases at J, with 7 bases in the middle. The CDR3 nucleotides are TGTGCCACCAGCAGAGATACCACGGCTTTCTTT. The encoded protein is CATSRDTTAFF.

In its sample, this clonotype was seen many times. The chain couples TRBV25-1 to TRBJ2-5; D remains unclear. The CDR3 has 16 amino acids. Trimming took off 3 bases at V and 4 bases at J, with 18 bases between the two ends. Germline CDR1 MGHDK, CDR2 SYGVNS. The CDR3 DNA is TGTGCCAGCAGTGACTCCGAAATTGGCCTAGGAGAGACCCAGTACTTC. Encoded protein: CASSDSEIGLGETQYF.

V usage is TRBV7-2 and J usage is TRBJ2-5, with TRBD2 matching over 10 bases. Trimming took 5 bases from V and 7 from J; bases not matched to a gene: 13. The CDR3 extends over 16 amino acids. Germline loops: CDR1 SGHTA, CDR2 FQGNSA. Written as DNA, the CDR3 is TGTGCCAGCAGCCTCGGGCTAGCGGGAGTGCAGGGGACCCAGTACTTC. Translation: CASSLGLAGVQGTQYF.

The chain joins TRBV19 to TRBJ1-5; TRBD1 matches at 7 bases. Germline loops: CDR1 LNHDA, CDR2 SQIVND (reference sequence). The CDR3 runs 15 residues. J gave up 4 bases and V 9 bases, and 12 bases lay outside the gene matches. The CDR3 spells CASSLTGLSNQPQHF. The CDR3 nucleotides read TGTGCCAGCAGTTTGACAGGGTTGTCGAATCAGCCCCAGCATTTT.

This clonotype has a count of ten or more. The CDR3 spells CASSGDGGAIDEAFF. The CDR3 DNA reads as TGTGCCAGCAGTGGGGATGGGGGAGCGATTGACGAAGCTTTCTTT. This chain joins TRBV9 and TRBJ1-1, with a weak D call TRBD1 (5 bases). Germline V lookup: CDR1 SGDLS, CDR2 YYNGEE. Between the trimmed V and J ends, which lost 5 bases and 8 bases, there was a span of 22 bases. CDR3 length: 15 residues.

This clonotype appeared once. The V call is TRBV7-9, the J call TRBJ1-2; D may be TRBD1 (5 bases). Between the trimmed V and J ends, which lost 3 bases and 1 base, there was a span of 15 bases. The CDR3 contains 16 residues. Germline V lookup: CDR1 SEHNR, CDR2 FQNEAQ (reference sequence). CDR3 protein: CASSLGGVPFNYGYTF. The CDR3 DNA sequence: TGTGCCAGCAGCTTGGGAGGGGTACCCTTTAACTATGGCTACACCTTC.

There are a few counts of this clonotype. The V call is TRBV20-1, the J call TRBJ2-7, with D maybe TRBD2 (6 bases). This CDR3 spans 13 amino acids. V was clipped by 4 bases and J by 1 base, with 11 bases between them. Germline CDR1 reads DFQATT; CDR2 reads SNEGSKA (reference sequence). This CDR3 reads CSAIPGTSYEQYF. CDR3 nucleotide sequence: TGCAGTGCTATACCCGGGACTTCCTACGAGCAGTACTTC.

This clonotype came up a few times. The J gene is TRBJ2-6, the V gene TRBV29-1; tentatively, D is TRBD1 or TRBD2 (5 bases each). Germline V gene sequence: CDR1 SQVTM, CDR2 ANQGSEA. V shed 4 bases and J shed 0 bases, with 7 bases lying between them. The CDR3 contains 14 residues. The chain's CDR3 is CSVVGGSGANVLTF. The DNA of the CDR3 is TGCAGCGTTGTTGGGGGCTCTGGGGCCAACGTCCTGACTTTC. The whole variable domain, filled in from reference TRBV29-1 and TRBJ2-6, reads SAVISQKPSRDICQRGTSLTIQCQVDSQVTMMFWYRQQPGQSLTLIATANQGSEATYESGFVIDKFPISRPNLTFSTLTVSNMSPEDSSIYLCSVVGGSGANVLTFGAGSRLTVL.

A remark on this clonotype: A much more abundant neighbour one base away suggests this may be a read error. CDR3 sequence: CASSVPGQGAHRETQYF. CDR3 nucleotide sequence: TGTGCCAGCAGTGTACCGGGACAGGGGGCGCACAGGGAGACCCAGTACTTC. The chain uses TRBV2 and TRBJ2-5; 12 bases are a match to TRBD1. The CDR3 contains 17 residues. Trimming took 4 bases from V and 5 from J; bases not matched to a gene: 11. Germline values: CDR1 SNHLY, CDR2 FYNNEI.

This clonotype was found a few times. The rearrangement joins TRBV9 to TRBJ2-5, with D perhaps matching TRBD1 (6 bases). Germline values: CDR1 SGDLS, CDR2 YYNGEE. The CDR3 has 14 amino acids. V lost 0 bases, J lost 4 bases, and 10 bases lay in between. CDR3 loop: CASSVGTGIETQYF. In nucleotides, the CDR3 is TGTGCCAGCAGCGTAGGAACAGGGATAGAGACCCAGTACTTC. The variable domain in full, with the rest retrieved from reference TRBV9 and TRBJ2-5, is DSGVTQTPKHLITATGQRVTLRCSPRSGDLSVYWYQQSLDQGLQFLIQYYNGEERAKGNILERFSAQQFPDLHSELNLSSLELGDSALYFCASSVGTGIETQYFGPGTRLLVL.

This clonotype was observed a handful of times. This chain connects TRBV2 to TRBJ1-5; tentative D call: TRBD1 (6 bases). V gave up 5 bases and J gave up 3 bases, with 14 bases separating them. This CDR3 is 15 amino acids long. Germline CDR1 reads SNHLY; CDR2 reads FYNNEI. The CDR3 bases are TGTGCCAGCAGTACGCCGACAGGCCCCAATCAGCCCCAGCATTTT. It translates to CASSTPTGPNQPQHF.